This TCR beta chain is from a study of cytomegalovirus exposure and HLA in healthy donors. Looked up from germline, CDR1 is MNHNS and CDR2 is SASEGT. There are 14 residues in the CDR3. V lost 1 base to trimming and J lost 0 bases, with 5 bases between them. The PCR employed 60 Vbeta primers together with 13 Jbeta primers. Profiled with immunoSEQ multiplex PCR; TCRdb holds only in-frame clones, not every one. The data contain approximately 160,000 clones, approximately 80% of them seen just once; the ten biggest clones take up about 2.6%. Sequencing used PBMCs. The chain employs TRBV6-1 and TRBJ2-3, with D perhaps matching TRBD1 (5 bases). The receptor's source is a woman aged 40 to 50 in good health and CMV-seropositive. In DNA, the CDR3 is TGTGCCAGCAGTGAAGGGGGCAGCACAGATACGCAGTATTTT. This translates into CASSEGGSTDTQYF.